These 22 T cell receptor beta chains were all obtained from the same sample, sequenced in a study of CD8+ T cells in alopecia areata. The treatment is: oral pan-JAK inhibitor, 5-10 mg twice daily. cDNA serving as the sequencing template came from extracted, reverse transcribed RNA. TCRdb's copy holds only in-frame clones and misses some; the assay was immunoSEQ multiplex PCR. The sample consists of about 250,000 clones, roughly 60% of them appearing once. The specimen was CD4+ T cells sorted from blood, collected around week 54, from a patient treated with tofacitinib. Receptors were obtained from a human donor with alopecia areata.

The chain couples TRBV19 to TRBJ1-5; no clear D gene. Per the germline V gene, CDR1 is LNHDA and CDR2 is SQIVND (reference sequence). V lost 2 bases and J lost 0, with 17 bases in between. The CDR3 contains 18 residues. The CDR3 sequence: CASSIRRFSSSSNQPQHF. CDR3 in DNA: TGTGCCAGTAGTATAAGACGCTTTTCCTCATCTAGCAATCAGCCCCAGCATTTT.

V is TRBV29-1 and J is TRBJ2-3; D not certain. Germline loops: CDR1 SQVTM, CDR2 ANQGSEA. This CDR3 contains 13 residues. The ends were cut back, 4 bases at V and 2 bases at J, with 10 bases in the middle. CDR3 region: CSVARGPTDTQYF. The DNA of the CDR3 is TGCAGCGTTGCACGCGGCCCCACAGATACGCAGTATTTT.

The rearrangement links TRBV27 to TRBJ1-1, with D hard to call. Germline lookup yields CDR1 MNHEY and CDR2 SMNVEV (reference sequence). Trimming took 0 bases from V and 3 from J, leaving 5 bases between them. This CDR3 comprises 13 residues. The CDR3 bases are TGTGCCAGCAGTTTATCGAGATACACTGAAGCTTTCTTT. It translates to CASSLSRYTEAFF.

The chain couples TRBV7-9 to TRBJ1-1; D may be TRBD1 (5 bases). V was pared by 0 bases and J by 9 bases, with 23 bases between. The CDR3 runs to 17 residues. Looked up from germline, CDR1 is SEHNR and CDR2 is FQNEAQ (reference sequence). Here the CDR3 DNA reads TGTGCCAGCAGCTTAGCGCTTACTAACCGGGGGGAACTACAAGCTTTCTTT. Translating gives CASSLALTNRGELQAFF.

About this clone itself: The junction shows a germline mismatch at one end, possibly a read error. The chain combines TRBV5-1 with TRBJ2-7; TRBD1 is a possible D gene (5 bases). CDR1 and CDR2 (germline): SGHRS, YFSETQ. The CDR3 contains 12 residues. CDR3: CTSSPDRREQYF. The DNA for the CDR3 is TGCACCAGCAGCCCCGACAGAAGGGAGCAGTACTTC.

A few counts support this clone. The chain has TRBV14 and TRBJ2-7; TRBD1 agrees at 7 bases. The junction had 10 bases not matched to a gene; V was cut back by 4 bases and J by 7 bases. The CDR3 extends over 14 amino acids. In germline, CDR1 is SGHDN, CDR2 FVKESK. CDR3 nucleotides: TGTGCCAGCAGCCCATGGGACAGCTTGAGGGAGCAGTACTTC. Translating gives CASSPWDSLREQYF.

The chain uses TRBV9 and TRBJ2-6, with D hard to call. V lost 4 bases and J lost 2, with 10 bases in between. Germline V gene data show CDR1 as SGDLS and CDR2 as YYNGEE. The CDR3 length is 15 residues. The CDR3 DNA reads TGTGCCAGCAGCCCCCGATGGGCTGGGGCCAACGTCCTGACTTTC. This codes for CASSPRWAGANVLTF.

In this sample, this clone turned up a few times. The rearrangement uses TRBV19 and TRBJ2-3, with D uncertain. The CDR3 is 14 amino acids. V lost 5 bases and J 3 bases, leaving 12 bases between the germline ends. Per the germline V gene, CDR1 is LNHDA and CDR2 is SQIVND (reference sequence). The CDR3 coding sequence is TGTGCCAGTAGTTACAAGGATCCTACAGATACGCAGTATTTT. Translating gives CASSYKDPTDTQYF.

The rearrangement uses TRBV7-9 and TRBJ2-7, with unresolved D. The germline V and J ends were trimmed by 8 bases and 3 bases, with 14 bases remaining between them. Germline CDR1 and CDR2: SEHNR and FQNEAQ (reference sequence). The CDR3 extends over 13 amino acids. The CDR3 nucleotides are TGTGCCAGCTGTGGACCCTTCGACTACGAGCAGTACTTC. Translation gives CASCGPFDYEQYF.

This sequence joins TRBV9 and TRBJ2-5, with a possible D match to TRBD2 (6 bases). Germline lookup yields CDR1 SGDLS and CDR2 YYNGEE. There are 15 residues in the CDR3. Trimming removed 2 bases at V and 7 bases at J, with 18 bases between. Here the CDR3 DNA reads TGTGCCAGCAGCGTCGCCGGGACTTCCCTGGGGACCCAGTACTTC. It is translated as CASSVAGTSLGTQYF.

This clone showed up just a few times. The chain has TRBV15 and TRBJ1-6; TRBD1 agrees at 8 bases. CDR1 and CDR2 (germline): LNHNV, YYDKDF (reference sequence). J gave up 7 bases and V 3 bases, and 5 bases lay outside the gene matches. This CDR3 has 15 residues. The CDR3 nucleotides are TGTGCCACCAGCAGGGACAGGGCTCACAATTCACCCCTCCACTTT. Translation gives CATSRDRAHNSPLHF.

The chain is built from TRBV2 and TRBJ2-2, with D unresolved. This CDR3 region has 14 residues. The V gene lost 7 bases and the J gene lost 3 bases, with 12 bases spanning the gap. The germline V gene encodes CDR1 SNHLY and CDR2 FYNNEI. The CDR3 DNA is TGTGCCAGCATCAGAGAGGCAGACACCGGGGAGCTGTTTTTT. Translating it yields CASIREADTGELFF.

The table lists this clone with a few counts. The CDR3 nucleotides are TGTGCCAGCAGCTTGGGGACAGCTCTAGGGGAGCAGTACTTC. It specifies CASSLGTALGEQYF. The chain employs TRBV7-9 and TRBJ2-7; 7 bases agree with TRBD1. The CDR3 totals 14 residues. Germline CDR1 and CDR2: SEHNR and FQNEAQ (reference sequence). V gave up 3 bases and J gave up 7 bases; unmatched junction bases: 9.

This rearrangement joins TRBV29-1 to TRBJ2-7; 12 nucleotides agree with TRBD1. The CDR3 contains 14 residues. CDR1 is SQVTM and CDR2 is ANQGSEA in the germline V gene. The ends lost 4 bases at V and 4 bases at J; junction bases unmatched: 5. Written as DNA, the CDR3 is TGCAGCGTTGTTTGGGACAGGGGGCCGTACGAGCAGTACTTC. Protein product: CSVVWDRGPYEQYF.

The rearrangement joins TRBV30 to TRBJ1-2; D uncertain. CDR1 and CDR2 (germline): GTSNPN, SVGIG (reference sequence). Trimming took 7 bases from V and 4 from J, leaving 10 bases between them. The CDR3 has 11 residues. The DNA for the CDR3 is TGTGCCTCTATCCAAATCTATGGCTACACCTTC. Its protein product is CASIQIYGYTF. The variable domain in full, completed from reference TRBV30 and TRBJ1-2, reads SQTIHQWPATLVQPVGSPLSLECTVEGTSNPNLYWYRQAAGRGLQLLFYSVGIGQISSEVPQNLSASRPQDRQFILSSKKLLLSDSGFYLCASIQIYGYTFGSGTRLTVV.

The chain links TRBV2 to TRBJ1-5; tentative D call: TRBD1 (6 bases). Trimming left V 6 bases short and J 11 bases short, with 23 bases between. Germline loops: CDR1 SNHLY, CDR2 FYNNEI. The CDR3 extends over 15 amino acids. Here the CDR3 reads CASREYRDIGQSQHF. The CDR3 DNA follows: TGTGCCAGCAGGGAATACCGGGACATAGGACAGTCCCAGCATTTT.

This clone has just a few counts. The genes are TRBV4-2 and TRBJ2-3; D possibly corresponds to TRBD1 (6 bases). The CDR3 spans 14 residues. V was cut by 1 base and J by 4 bases, with 9 bases left in between. CDR1 and CDR2 from the germline V gene are LGHNA and YNFKEQ. CDR3 amino acids: CASSQAGVADTQYF. DNA for the CDR3: TGTGCCAGCAGCCAAGCAGGGGTCGCAGATACGCAGTATTTT.

The CDR3 DNA is TGTGCCAGCAGCTTAGCAGGCTCTGGAAACACCATATATTTT. Its protein product is CASSLAGSGNTIYF. V is TRBV7-9 and J is TRBJ1-3; no firm D call. V lost 0 bases and J lost 0, with 3 bases in between. Germline V gene data show CDR1 as SEHNR and CDR2 as FQNEAQ (reference sequence). The CDR3 consists of 14 residues.

On this clone itself: Compared with germline, one end of the junction differs, possibly owing to a read error. CDR3 sequence: CATSRAGVQGETQYF. DNA of the CDR3: TGCGCCACCAGCCGGGCGGGCGTACAGGGAGAGACCCAGTACTTC. The chain combines TRBV5-1 with TRBJ2-5; possible D gene TRBD1, 6 bases. CDR1 is SGHRS and CDR2 is YFSETQ in the germline V gene. This CDR3 region has 15 residues.

The rearrangement links TRBV30 to TRBJ2-7; TRBD2 might be the D (6 bases). The V and J ends lost 6 bases and 4 bases respectively, with 13 bases between them. The germline gives CDR1 GTSNPN, CDR2 SVGIG (reference sequence). CDR3 length equals 12 residues. CDR3 sequence reads: CACLAGKYEQYF. As DNA, the CDR3 is TGTGCCTGTCTGGCGGGGAAGTACGAGCAGTACTTC.

This clone was observed a few times. The chain uses TRBV29-1 and TRBJ1-1; a weak D match, TRBD1 (6 bases). Per the germline V gene, CDR1 is SQVTM and CDR2 is ANQGSEA. The CDR3 spans 12 residues. Trimming took off 6 bases at V and 8 bases at J, with 16 bases between the two ends. In DNA, the CDR3 is TGCAGCGTAGTACAGGGAATAACGGAAGCTTTCTTT. The encoded protein is CSVVQGITEAFF.

This rearrangement joins TRBV6-6 to TRBJ2-1; 7 nucleotides agree with TRBD2. This CDR3 has 14 amino acids. Per germline, CDR1 MNHNY and CDR2 SVGAGI (reference sequence). The V segment lost 4 bases and the J segment 8 bases; nucleotides outside the gene matches: 8. The CDR3 DNA reads as TGTGCCAGCAGTTCCCCGACTAGCAGGGATGAGCAGTTCTTC. It yields the protein CASSSPTSRDEQFF.